This T cell receptor (beta chain) was documented in a study of CD8 T cells in Susac syndrome. Sequencing of TCR beta was performed on blood CD8+ and CD4+ T cells. Random hexamers were used to reverse transcribe roughly 0.45 to 1 ug of RNA. TCRdb reprocessed the immunoSEQ multiplex PCR reads with MiXCR, giving one entry per CDR3 protein. The data show 180,000 or so distinct CDR3 sequences, with around 94% seen just once and about 0.13% held by the top ten. The germline V and J ends were trimmed by 4 bases and 0 bases, with 12 bases remaining between them. This CDR3 spans 15 amino acids. Germline values: CDR1 SGHRS, CDR2 YFSETQ.

The V call is TRBV5-1, the J call TRBJ2-3, with D possibly matching TRBD2 (5 bases). Sequences were obtained from CD4+ T cells from PBMCs. This TCR was sampled from a human donor in good health. CDR3 in DNA: TGCGCCAGCAGCCGGCCCAGCGGTAGCACAGATACGCAGTATTTT. It is translated as CASSRPSGSTDTQYF.